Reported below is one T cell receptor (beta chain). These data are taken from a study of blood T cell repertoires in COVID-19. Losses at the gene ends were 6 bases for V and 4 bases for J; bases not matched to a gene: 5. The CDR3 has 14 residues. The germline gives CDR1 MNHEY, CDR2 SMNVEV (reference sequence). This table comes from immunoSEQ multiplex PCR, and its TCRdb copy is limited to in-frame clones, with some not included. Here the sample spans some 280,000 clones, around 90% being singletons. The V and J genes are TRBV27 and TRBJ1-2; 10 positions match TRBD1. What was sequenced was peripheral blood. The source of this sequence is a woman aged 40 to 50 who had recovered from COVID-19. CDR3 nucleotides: TGTGCCAGCAGCTGGGACAGGGGCGGCTATGGCTACACCTTC. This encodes CASSWDRGGYGYTF.